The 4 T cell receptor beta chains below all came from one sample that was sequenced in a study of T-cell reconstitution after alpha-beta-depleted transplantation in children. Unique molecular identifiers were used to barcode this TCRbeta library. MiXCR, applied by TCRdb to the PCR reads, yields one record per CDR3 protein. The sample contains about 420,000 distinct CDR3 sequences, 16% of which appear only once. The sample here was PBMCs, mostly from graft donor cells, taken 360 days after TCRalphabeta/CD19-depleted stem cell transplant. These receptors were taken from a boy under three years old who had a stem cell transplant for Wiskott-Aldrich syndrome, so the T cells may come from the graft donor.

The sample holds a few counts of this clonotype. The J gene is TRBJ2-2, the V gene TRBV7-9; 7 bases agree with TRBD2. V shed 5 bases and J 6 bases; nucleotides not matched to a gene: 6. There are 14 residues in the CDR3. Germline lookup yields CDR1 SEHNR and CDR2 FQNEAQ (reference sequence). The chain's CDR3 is CASSQRDFAGELFF. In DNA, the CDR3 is TGTGCCAGCAGCCAGCGGGACTTCGCCGGGGAGCTGTTTTTT.

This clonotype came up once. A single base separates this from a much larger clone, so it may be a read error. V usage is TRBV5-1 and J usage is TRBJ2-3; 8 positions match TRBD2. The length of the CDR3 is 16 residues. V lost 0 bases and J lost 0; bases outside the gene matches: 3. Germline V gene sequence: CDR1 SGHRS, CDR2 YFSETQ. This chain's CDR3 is CASSLGLAISTDTQYF. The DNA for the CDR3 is TGCGCCAGCAGCTTGGGACTAGCGATTAGCACAGATACGCAGTATTTT.

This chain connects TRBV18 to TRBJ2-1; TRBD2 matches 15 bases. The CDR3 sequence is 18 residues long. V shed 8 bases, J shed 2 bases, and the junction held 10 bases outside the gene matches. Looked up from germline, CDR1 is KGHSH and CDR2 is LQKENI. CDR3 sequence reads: CASREGLAGGPPYNEQFF. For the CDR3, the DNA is TGTGCCAGCCGAGAAGGACTAGCGGGAGGGCCCCCCTACAATGAGCAGTTCTTC.

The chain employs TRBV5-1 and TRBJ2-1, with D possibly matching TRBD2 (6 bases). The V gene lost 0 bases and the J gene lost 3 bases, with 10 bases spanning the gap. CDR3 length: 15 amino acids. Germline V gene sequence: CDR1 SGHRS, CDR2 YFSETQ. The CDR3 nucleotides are TGCGCCAGCAGCTTGGGGACGGGAGTCTACAATGAGCAGTTCTTC. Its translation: CASSLGTGVYNEQFF.